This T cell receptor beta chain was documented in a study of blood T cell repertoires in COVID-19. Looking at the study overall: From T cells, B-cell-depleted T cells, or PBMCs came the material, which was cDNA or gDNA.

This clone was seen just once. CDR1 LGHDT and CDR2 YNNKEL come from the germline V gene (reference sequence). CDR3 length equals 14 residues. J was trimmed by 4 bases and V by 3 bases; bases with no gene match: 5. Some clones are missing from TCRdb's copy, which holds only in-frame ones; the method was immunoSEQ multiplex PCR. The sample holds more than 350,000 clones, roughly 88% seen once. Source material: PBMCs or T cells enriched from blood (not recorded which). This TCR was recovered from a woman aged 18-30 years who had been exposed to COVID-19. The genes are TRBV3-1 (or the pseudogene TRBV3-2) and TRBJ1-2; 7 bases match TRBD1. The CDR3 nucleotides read TGTGCCAGCAGCCATGACAGGGTGAGCTATGGCTACACCTTC. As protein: CASSHDRVSYGYTF.